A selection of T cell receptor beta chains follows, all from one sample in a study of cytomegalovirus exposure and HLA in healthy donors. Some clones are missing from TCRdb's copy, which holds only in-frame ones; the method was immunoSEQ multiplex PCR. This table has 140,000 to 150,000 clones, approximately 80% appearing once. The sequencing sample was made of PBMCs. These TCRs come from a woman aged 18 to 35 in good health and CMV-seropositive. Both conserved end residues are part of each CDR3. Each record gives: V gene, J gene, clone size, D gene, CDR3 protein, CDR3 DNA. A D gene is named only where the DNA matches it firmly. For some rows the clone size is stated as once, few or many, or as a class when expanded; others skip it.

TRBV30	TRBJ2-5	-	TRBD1	CAGDLGQGAWETQYF	TGTGCCGGGGACCTGGGACAGGGGGCTTGGGAGACCCAGTACTTC
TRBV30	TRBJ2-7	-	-	CAWSTRLGGNEQYF	TGTGCCTGGAGCACCCGGTTGGGGGGAAACGAGCAGTACTTC
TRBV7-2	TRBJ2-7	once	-	CASSFHRSQGQYF	TGTGCCAGCAGCTTCCACAGGTCGCAAGGGCAGTACTTC
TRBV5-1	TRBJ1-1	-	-	CASSLPQGQANTEAFF	TGCGCCAGCAGCTTGCCACAGGGACAAGCGAACACTGAAGCTTTCTTT
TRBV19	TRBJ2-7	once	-	CASSRTTGSGTYEQYF	TGTGCCAGTAGTAGAACCACAGGGTCCGGGACCTACGAGCAGTACTTC
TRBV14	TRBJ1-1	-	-	CASSQYGIYTEAFF	TGTGCCAGCAGCCAATACGGGATTTACACTGAAGCTTTCTTT
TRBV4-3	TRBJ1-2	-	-	CASSQDRGNGYTF	TGCGCCAGCAGCCAAGATCGCGGCAATGGCTACACCTTC
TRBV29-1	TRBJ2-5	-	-	CSVALAGPQETQYF	TGCAGCGTTGCCCTGGCGGGCCCCCAAGAGACCCAGTACTTC
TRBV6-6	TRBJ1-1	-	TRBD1	CASTTAGTGRDTEAFF	TGTGCCAGCACAACTGCCGGGACAGGGAGGGACACTGAAGCTTTCTTT
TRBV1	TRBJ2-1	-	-	CTSSQVKRWSSYNEQFF	TGCACCAGCAGCCAAGTCAAGCGGTGGAGCTCCTACAATGAGCAGTTCTTC
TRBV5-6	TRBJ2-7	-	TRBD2	CASSFLGGAGEQYF	TGTGCCAGCAGCTTCCTCGGGGGGGCAGGCGAGCAGTACTTC
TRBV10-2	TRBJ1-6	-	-	CASSESIWGGTSPLHF	TGCGCCAGCAGTGAGTCGATATGGGGCGGCACTTCACCCCTCCACTTT
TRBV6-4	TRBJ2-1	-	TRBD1	CASSGTGTNEQFF	TGTGCCAGCAGCGGGACAGGGACGAATGAGCAGTTCTTC
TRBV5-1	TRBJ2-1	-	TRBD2	CASSVPTSGGYNEQFF	TGCGCCAGCAGCGTCCCGACTAGCGGGGGCTACAATGAGCAGTTCTTC
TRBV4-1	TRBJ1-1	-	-	CASSQAGGMITEAFF	TGCGCCAGCAGCCAAGCGGGGGGGATGATCACTGAAGCTTTCTTT
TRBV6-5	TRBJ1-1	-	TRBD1	CAIAEGQGGTEAFF	TGTGCGATAGCGGAAGGACAGGGAGGCACTGAAGCTTTCTTT
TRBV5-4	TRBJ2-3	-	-	CASRNLVGVDTQYF	TGTGCCAGCAGAAATTTGGTAGGGGTTGATACGCAGTATTTT
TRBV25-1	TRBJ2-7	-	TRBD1	CASSDKGTGQTAVYEQYF	TGTGCCAGCAGTGATAAGGGGACAGGGCAAACAGCAGTCTACGAGCAGTACTTC
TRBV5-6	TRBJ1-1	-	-	CASSFSGWGEDEAFF	TGTGCCAGCAGCTTCTCGGGGTGGGGTGAAGATGAAGCTTTCTTT
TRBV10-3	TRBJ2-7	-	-	CAISVYGASYEQYF	TGTGCCATCAGTGTCTACGGAGCCTCCTACGAGCAGTACTTC
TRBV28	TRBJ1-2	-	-	CASSFGGDSYGYTF	TGTGCCAGCAGTTTTGGGGGCGACTCTTATGGCTACACCTTC
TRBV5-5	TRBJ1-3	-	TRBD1	CASSFGGQGSGNTIYF	TGTGCCAGCAGCTTTGGGGGACAGGGCTCTGGAAACACCATATATTTT
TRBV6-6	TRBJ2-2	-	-	CASSSVLATGELFF	TGTGCCAGCAGTTCTGTCCTAGCAACCGGGGAGCTGTTTTTT
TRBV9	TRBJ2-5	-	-	CASSVTPQAQETQYF	TGTGCCAGCAGCGTAACTCCCCAAGCACAAGAGACCCAGTACTTC
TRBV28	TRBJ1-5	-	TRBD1	CASSLNLPRDRLNQPQHF	TGTGCCAGCAGTTTAAACCTTCCCCGGGACAGGCTCAATCAGCCCCAGCATTTT
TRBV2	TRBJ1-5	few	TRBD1	CASSEGQGANQPQHF	TGTGCCAGCAGTGAAGGGCAGGGGGCCAATCAGCCCCAGCATTTT
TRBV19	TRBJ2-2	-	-	CASSLARTSNTGELFF	TGTGCCAGTAGCCTTGCGAGGACTTCGAACACCGGGGAGCTGTTTTTT
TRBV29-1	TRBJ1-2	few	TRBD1	CSVSTGTDYGYTF	TGCAGCGTTTCAACCGGGACAGATTATGGCTACACCTTC
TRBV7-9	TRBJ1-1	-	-	CASSLAILRERQLNTEAFF	TGTGCCAGCAGCTTAGCGATCCTCCGAGAAAGACAGCTGAACACTGAAGCTTTCTTT
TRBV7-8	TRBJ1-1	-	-	CASSWGADTMNTEAFF	TGTGCCAGCAGCTGGGGCGCGGACACTATGAACACTGAAGCTTTCTTT
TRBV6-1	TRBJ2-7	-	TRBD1	CASSTGDRDYEQYF	TGTGCCAGCAGTACAGGGGACAGGGACTACGAGCAGTACTTC
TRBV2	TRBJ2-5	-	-	CASISWHQETQYF	TGTGCCAGCATAAGTTGGCATCAAGAGACCCAGTACTTC
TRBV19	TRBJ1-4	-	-	CASSIGVTNEKLFF	TGTGCCAGTAGTATAGGAGTAACTAATGAAAAACTGTTTTTT
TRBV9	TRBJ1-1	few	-	CASSVGAMNTEAFF	TGTGCCAGCAGCGTAGGGGCCATGAACACTGAAGCTTTCTTT
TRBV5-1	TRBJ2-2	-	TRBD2	CASSLGSGMNTGELFF	TGCGCCAGCAGCTTGGGTAGCGGGATGAACACCGGGGAGCTGTTTTTT
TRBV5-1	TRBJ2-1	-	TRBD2	CASSILAGGSIEQFF	TGCGCCAGCAGCATACTAGCGGGGGGGAGTATTGAGCAGTTCTTC
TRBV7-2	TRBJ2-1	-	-	CASSPGLSYNEQFF	TGTGCCAGCAGCCCAGGGTTGTCCTACAATGAGCAGTTCTTC
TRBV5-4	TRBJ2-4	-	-	CASSVDSGAKNIQYF	TGTGCCAGCAGCGTAGATAGCGGTGCCAAAAACATTCAGTACTTC
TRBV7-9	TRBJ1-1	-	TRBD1	CASSRGQLNTEAFF	TGTGCCAGCAGCCGGGGACAGTTGAACACTGAAGCTTTCTTT
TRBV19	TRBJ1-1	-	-	CASSISQGVGNTEAFF	TGTGCCAGTAGTATAAGTCAGGGTGTGGGGAACACTGAAGCTTTCTTT
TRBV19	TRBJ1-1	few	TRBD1	CASSIIGPDRGLIKAFF	TGTGCCAGTAGTATAATCGGACCGGACAGGGGGCTCATTAAAGCTTTCTTT
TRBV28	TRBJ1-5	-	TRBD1	CASSLAGGINQPQHF	TGTGCCAGCAGTTTAGCAGGGGGCATCAATCAGCCCCAGCATTTT
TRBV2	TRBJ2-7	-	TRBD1	CASSARTGRGQYF	TGTGCCAGCAGTGCGAGGACAGGGAGAGGGCAGTACTTC
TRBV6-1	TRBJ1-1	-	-	CASSEEGGLWAFF	TGTGCCAGCAGTGAAGAGGGAGGGTTATGGGCTTTCTTT
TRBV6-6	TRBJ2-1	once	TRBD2	CAAAGGGGDNEQFF	TGTGCCGCCGCGGGGGGCGGGGGGGACAATGAGCAGTTCTTC
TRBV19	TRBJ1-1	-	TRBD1	CASSIIFGAGNRGTEAFF	TGTGCCAGTAGTATAATATTTGGGGCTGGGAACAGGGGTACTGAAGCTTTCTTT
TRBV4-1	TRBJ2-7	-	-	CASSQGVYSYEQYF	TGCGCCAGCAGCCAAGGAGTGTACTCCTACGAGCAGTACTTC
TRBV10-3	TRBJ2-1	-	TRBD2	CAISESEAGGHNEQFF	TGTGCCATCAGTGAGTCGGAAGCGGGGGGCCACAATGAGCAGTTCTTC
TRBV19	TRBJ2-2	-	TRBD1	CASRKRTGNTGELFF	TGTGCCAGCAGGAAGAGGACAGGGAACACCGGGGAGCTGTTTTTT
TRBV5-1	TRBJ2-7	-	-	CASSRSGSGANSYEQYF	TGCGCCAGCAGCCGCTCAGGGTCAGGGGCCAACTCCTACGAGCAGTACTTC
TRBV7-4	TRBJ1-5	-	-	CASSLVCSGRNQPQHF	TGTGCCAGCAGCTTAGTATGTAGTGGGCGCAATCAGCCCCAGCATTTT
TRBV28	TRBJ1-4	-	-	CASNPAGTRNEKLFF	TGTGCCAGTAACCCGGCAGGGACTAGAAATGAAAAACTGTTTTTT